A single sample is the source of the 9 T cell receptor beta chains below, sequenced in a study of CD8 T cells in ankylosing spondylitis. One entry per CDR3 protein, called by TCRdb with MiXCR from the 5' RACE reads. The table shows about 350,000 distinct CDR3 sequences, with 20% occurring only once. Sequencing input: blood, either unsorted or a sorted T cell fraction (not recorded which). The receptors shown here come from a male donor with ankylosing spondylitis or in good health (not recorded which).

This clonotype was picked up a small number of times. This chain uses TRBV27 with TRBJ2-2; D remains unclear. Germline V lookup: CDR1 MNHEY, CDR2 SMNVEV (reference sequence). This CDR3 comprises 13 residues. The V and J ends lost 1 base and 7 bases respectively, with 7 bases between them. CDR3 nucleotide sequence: TGTGCCAGCAGTTTATTGGCGAACGGGGAGCTGTTTTTT. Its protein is CASSLLANGELFF.

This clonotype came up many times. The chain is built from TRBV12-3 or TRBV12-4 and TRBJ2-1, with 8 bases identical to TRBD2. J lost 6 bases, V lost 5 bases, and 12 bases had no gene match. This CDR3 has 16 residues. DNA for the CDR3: TGTGCCAGCAGTCCAAGCGGGGGCGTCGTTCGCAATGAGCAGTTCTTC. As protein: CASSPSGGVVRNEQFF.

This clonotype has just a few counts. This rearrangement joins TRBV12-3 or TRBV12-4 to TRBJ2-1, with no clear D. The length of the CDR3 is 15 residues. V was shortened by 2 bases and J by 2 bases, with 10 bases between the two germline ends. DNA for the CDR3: TGTGCCAGCAGTTTATTCCTCTCCGCCTACAATGAGCAGTTCTTC. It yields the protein CASSLFLSAYNEQFF.

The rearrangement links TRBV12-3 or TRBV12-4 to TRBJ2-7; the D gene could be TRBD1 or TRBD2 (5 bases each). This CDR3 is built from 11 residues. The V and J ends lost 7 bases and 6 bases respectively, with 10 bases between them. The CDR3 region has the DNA TGTGCCAGCACGATTGGGGGCGAGCAGTACTTC. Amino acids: CASTIGGEQYF.

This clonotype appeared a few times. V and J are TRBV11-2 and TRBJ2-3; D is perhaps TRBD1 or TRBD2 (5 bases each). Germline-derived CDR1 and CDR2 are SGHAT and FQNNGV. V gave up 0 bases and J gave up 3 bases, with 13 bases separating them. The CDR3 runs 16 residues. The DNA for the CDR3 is TGTGCCAGCAGCTTAGAAACCGGGACGGCTACAGATACGCAGTATTTT. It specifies CASSLETGTATDTQYF.

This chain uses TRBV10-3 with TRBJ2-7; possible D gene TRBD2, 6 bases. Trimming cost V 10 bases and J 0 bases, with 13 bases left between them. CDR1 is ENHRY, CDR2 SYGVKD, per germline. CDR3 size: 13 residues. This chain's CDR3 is CATQEGSSYEQYF. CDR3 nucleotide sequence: TGTGCCACCCAGGAGGGCAGCTCCTACGAGCAGTACTTC.

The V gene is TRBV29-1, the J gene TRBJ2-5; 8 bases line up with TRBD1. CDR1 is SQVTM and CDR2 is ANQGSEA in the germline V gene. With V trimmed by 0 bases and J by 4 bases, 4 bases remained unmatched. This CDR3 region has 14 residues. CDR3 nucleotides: TGCAGCGTTGAAGAGACCGACAGGGGAGAGACCCAGTACTTC. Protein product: CSVEETDRGETQYF.

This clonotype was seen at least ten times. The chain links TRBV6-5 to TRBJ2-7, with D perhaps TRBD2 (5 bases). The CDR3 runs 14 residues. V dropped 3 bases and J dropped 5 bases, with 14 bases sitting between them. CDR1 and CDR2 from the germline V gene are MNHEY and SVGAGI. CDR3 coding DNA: TGTGCCAGCAGTTATTCCGGGCGGGCCGACGAGCAGTACTTC. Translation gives CASSYSGRADEQYF.

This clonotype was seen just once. CDR3 DNA sequence: TGTGCCAGCAGTCCCCGGGATAGCGGGATTGCAGTTGAGACCCAGTACTTC. This translates into CASSPRDSGIAVETQYF. V is TRBV12-3 or TRBV12-4 and J is TRBJ2-5; 8 bases are a match to TRBD2. The CDR3 runs to 17 residues. J lost 5 bases, V lost 5 bases, and 16 bases had no gene match.